Given below is one T cell receptor beta chain in context. This sample stems from a study of blood T cell repertoires in COVID-19. For the study at large: Recovery meant two consecutive negative NP/OP PCR tests, professional clearance, or resolved symptoms.

Per the original data handling: The assay estimated nucleated cells by amplifying reference gene primers. Some clones are missing from TCRdb's copy, which holds only in-frame ones; the method was immunoSEQ multiplex PCR. V and J calls and clone size are copied from that table; D and trimming were computed from the DNA. This sample has a few hundred thousand clones, with more than 75% found just once. The V gene's germline CDR1 is SGHRS and CDR2 YFSETQ. This CDR3 comprises 14 residues. V dropped 1 base and J dropped 4 bases, with 11 bases sitting between them. Sequencing used PBMCs or T cells enriched from blood (not recorded which). The sequence was collected from an older woman in a cohort exposed to, infected with or recovered from COVID-19 (not recorded which). The chain carries TRBV5-1 and TRBJ1-2; D call uncertain. CDR3 nucleotides: TGCGCCAGCAGCTTGCGTTCCGGAGCCTATGGCTACACCTTC. It codes for CASSLRSGAYGYTF.